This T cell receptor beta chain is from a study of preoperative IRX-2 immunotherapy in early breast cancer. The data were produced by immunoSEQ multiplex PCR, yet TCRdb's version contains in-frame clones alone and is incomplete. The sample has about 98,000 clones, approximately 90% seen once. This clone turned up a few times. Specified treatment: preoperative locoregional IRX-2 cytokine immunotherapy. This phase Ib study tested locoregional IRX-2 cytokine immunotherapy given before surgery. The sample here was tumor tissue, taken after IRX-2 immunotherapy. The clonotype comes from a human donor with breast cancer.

CDR3 residues: CASSLAFERVTDTQYF. The CDR3 coding sequence is TGTGCCAGCAGCTTGGCCTTCGAGCGGGTAACAGATACGCAGTATTTT. The V and J genes are TRBV7-5 and TRBJ2-3; the DNA was not compared with TRBD2, the D call given in the table. TRBV7-5 represents a pseudogene. The CDR3 spans 16 residues.